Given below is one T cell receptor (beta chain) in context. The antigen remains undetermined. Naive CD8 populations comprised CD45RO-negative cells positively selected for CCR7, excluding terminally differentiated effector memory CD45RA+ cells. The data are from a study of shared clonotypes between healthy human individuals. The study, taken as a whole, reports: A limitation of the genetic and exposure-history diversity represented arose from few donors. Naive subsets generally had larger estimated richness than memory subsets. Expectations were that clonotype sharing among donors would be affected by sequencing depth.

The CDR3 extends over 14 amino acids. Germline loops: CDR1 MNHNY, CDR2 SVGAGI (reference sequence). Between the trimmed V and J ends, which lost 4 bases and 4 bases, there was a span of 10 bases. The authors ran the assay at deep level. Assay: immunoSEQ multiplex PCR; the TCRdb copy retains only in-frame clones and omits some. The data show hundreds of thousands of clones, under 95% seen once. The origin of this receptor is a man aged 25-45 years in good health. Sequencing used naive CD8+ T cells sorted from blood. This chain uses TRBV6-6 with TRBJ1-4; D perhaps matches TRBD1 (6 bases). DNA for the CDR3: TGTGCCAGCAGTTCACAGGGCTTTAATGAAAAACTGTTTTTT. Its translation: CASSSQGFNEKLFF.